These T cell receptor beta chains were read from a single sample in a study of blood T cell repertoires in COVID-19. TCRdb keeps only in-frame clones here, not all; method: immunoSEQ multiplex PCR. The data show 200,000 to 250,000 clones, 70% to 90% seen once. Sample: peripheral blood. These receptors originate from a man aged 55 to 70 with acute or convalescent COVID-19. Both conserved end residues are part of each CDR3. Each record gives: V gene, D gene, clone size, J gene, CDR3 protein, CDR3 DNA. The D gene is left open where the match is weak. Not every row has a clone size; where given, it reads once, few, many or a size class.

>TRBV5-1|TRBD2|-|TRBJ2-3
CASSGGLGYTDTQYF
TGCGCCAGCAGCGGGGGACTAGGCTACACAGATACGCAGTATTTT
>TRBV28|-|-|TRBJ2-3
CASSPPGPGISTDTQYF
TGTGCCAGCAGTCCCCCGGGCCCGGGGATTTCGACAGATACGCAGTATTTT
>TRBV5-1|TRBD2|many|TRBJ2-1
CASRRTSGGLEQFF
TGCGCCAGCAGGCGGACTAGCGGGGGCCTTGAGCAGTTCTTC
>TRBV15|-|-|TRBJ1-2
CATSSRRTDSNYGYTF
TGTGCCACCAGCAGCCGCAGGACAGACTCAAACTATGGCTACACCTTC
>TRBV3-1/TRBV3-2|TRBD1|-|TRBJ2-2
CASSQVRGPAGELFF
TGTGCCAGCAGCCAAGTAAGGGGGCCGGCCGGGGAGCTGTTTTTT
>TRBV10-3|-|once|TRBJ1-2
CAISEGGGDYGYTF
TGTGCCATCAGTGAGGGCGGGGGAGACTATGGCTACACCTTC
>TRBV4-2|TRBD1|-|TRBJ1-2
CASSPTGGNYGYTF
TGTGCCAGCAGCCCAACAGGGGGTAACTATGGCTACACCTTC
>TRBV12-3/TRBV12-4|-|-|TRBJ1-5
CASGGGRQPQHF
TGTGCCAGCGGGGGCGGCCGTCAGCCCCAGCATTTT
>TRBV6-2/TRBV6-3|TRBD1|few|TRBJ1-6
CASSSTGTVSSYNSPLHF
TGTGCCAGCAGCTCAACCGGGACAGTGAGCTCCTATAATTCACCCCTCCACTTT
>TRBV19|TRBD1|-|TRBJ2-1
CASSGRTGEGSKGSYNEQFF
TGTGCCAGTAGTGGGCGGACAGGGGAAGGGTCAAAAGGCTCCTACAATGAGCAGTTCTTC
>TRBV12-3/TRBV12-4|-|-|TRBJ2-5
CASSTWANRQYF
TGTGCCAGCAGTACTTGGGCCAATCGGCAGTACTTC
>TRBV24-1|-|-|TRBJ2-5
CATSDFDSQETQYF
TGTGCCACCAGTGATTTCGACAGCCAAGAGACCCAGTACTTC
>TRBV5-6|TRBD2|-|TRBJ2-1
CASSLPGLAGVSSYNEQFF
TGTGCCAGCAGCCTACCGGGACTAGCGGGGGTTAGCTCCTACAATGAGCAGTTCTTC
>TRBV6-2/TRBV6-3|-|-|TRBJ1-4
CASSRRTDPNEKLFF
TGTGCCAGCAGCAGACGGACAGATCCGAATGAAAAACTGTTTTTT
>TRBV7-2|TRBD1|-|TRBJ1-4
CASSGGTGDGEKLFF
TGTGCCAGCAGCGGCGGGACAGGCGATGGTGAAAAACTGTTTTTT
>TRBV18|-|few|TRBJ1-3
CASSPPLISGNTIYF
TGTGCCAGCTCACCACCCCTTATCTCTGGAAACACCATATATTTT
>TRBV19|-|once|TRBJ1-2
CASSRGVGGYGYTF
TGTGCCAGTAGCAGGGGCGTGGGGGGGTATGGCTACACCTTC
>TRBV4-3|-|-|TRBJ2-2
CASSQVTVNTGELFF
TGCGCCAGCAGCCAAGTAACAGTAAACACCGGGGAGCTGTTTTTT
>TRBV5-8|TRBD1|-|TRBJ2-3
CASSSYRGLTDTQYF
TGTGCCAGCAGCTCGTACAGGGGGCTTACAGATACGCAGTATTTT
>TRBV9|-|-|TRBJ1-1
CASSVAEPGEAFF
TGTGCCAGCAGCGTAGCGGAGCCGGGTGAAGCTTTCTTT
>TRBV19|TRBD1|once|TRBJ1-5
CASSVTGTGEVSNQPQHF
TGTGCCAGTAGTGTGACCGGGACAGGGGAGGTGAGCAATCAGCCCCAGCATTTT
>TRBV28|TRBD2|-|TRBJ2-7
CATRVWAHNGGAYEQYF
TGTGCCACCCGAGTATGGGCCCACAATGGGGGGGCCTACGAGCAGTACTTC
>TRBV9|TRBD1|-|TRBJ2-5
CASSVPTGGQETQYF
TGTGCCAGCAGCGTTCCCACAGGGGGCCAAGAGACCCAGTACTTC
>TRBV5-1|-|-|TRBJ1-3
CASSLVPLSGNTIYF
TGCGCCAGCAGCTTGGTTCCTCTCTCTGGAAACACCATATATTTT
>TRBV28|-|-|TRBJ2-3
CATSRDSTDTQYF
TGTGCCACCAGCCGCGATAGCACAGATACGCAGTATTTT
>TRBV29-1|TRBD2|-|TRBJ2-3
CSVVSGVADTQYF
TGCAGCGTTGTTAGCGGGGTGGCAGATACGCAGTATTTT
>TRBV5-6|TRBD1|once|TRBJ2-1
CASSSNRGRDYNEQFF
TGTGCCAGCAGCTCTAACAGGGGGCGCGATTACAATGAGCAGTTCTTC
>TRBV5-3|-|-|TRBJ1-1
CARSLEGCSHTEAFF
TGTGCCAGAAGCTTGGAGGGGTGTTCGCACACTGAAGCTTTCTTT
>TRBV2|-|-|TRBJ2-5
CASSVLETQYF
TGTGCCAGCAGTGTATTAGAGACCCAGTACTTC
>TRBV2|TRBD2|-|TRBJ2-3
CASLNAAGLAGGSGTDTQYF
TGTGCCAGCCTTAACGCGGCGGGACTAGCGGGGGGTTCTGGCACAGATACGCAGTATTTT
>TRBV4-1|-|-|TRBJ1-6
CASSPRTPGSGYNSPLHF
TGCGCCAGCAGCCCCCGGACACCTGGTTCTGGGTATAATTCACCCCTCCACTTT
>TRBV9|-|-|TRBJ2-2
CASSVRDSFSGELFF
TGTGCCAGCAGCGTAAGGGACTCCTTCTCCGGGGAGCTGTTTTTT
>TRBV5-1|TRBD1|-|TRBJ2-7
CASSLGQGVHEQYF
TGCGCCAGCAGCTTGGGACAGGGGGTCCACGAGCAGTACTTC
>TRBV5-1|TRBD1|-|TRBJ1-3
CASSSRTGRSGNTIYF
TGCGCCAGCAGCTCTCGGACAGGGAGATCTGGAAACACCATATATTTT
>TRBV25-1|TRBD1|-|TRBJ2-7
CASSRGQAEGRREQYF
TGTGCCAGCAGTAGAGGACAGGCCGAGGGGCGGCGCGAGCAGTACTTC
>TRBV7-2|-|once|TRBJ1-5
CASSMRQGNQPQHF
TGTGCCAGCAGCATGAGACAGGGCAATCAGCCCCAGCATTTT
>TRBV5-4|TRBD1|few|TRBJ1-2
CASSLEGAGGYTF
TGTGCCAGCAGCTTGGAGGGGGCGGGCGGCTACACCTTC
>TRBV15|TRBD1|-|TRBJ1-1
CATSREDRMGTEAFF
TGTGCCACCAGCAGAGAGGACAGGATGGGCACTGAAGCTTTCTTT
>TRBV7-9|-|-|TRBJ2-7
CASSSPGQPYEQYF
TGTGCCAGCAGCTCACCCGGACAGCCCTACGAGCAGTACTTC
>TRBV5-1|TRBD1|-|TRBJ2-3
CASSLARAGGDPWTQYF
TGCGCCAGCAGCTTGGCCCGGGCAGGGGGCGACCCTTGGACGCAGTATTTT
>TRBV7-3|TRBD1|once|TRBJ1-1
CASSPGTGGAGNTEAFF
TGTGCCAGCAGCCCGGGGACAGGGGGCGCGGGGAACACTGAAGCTTTCTTT
>TRBV2|-|few|TRBJ2-3
CASRGSLTDTQYF
TGTGCCAGCAGGGGGAGTCTCACAGATACGCAGTATTTT
>TRBV5-4|TRBD1|-|TRBJ2-7
CASSPTGQGSSYEQYF
TGTGCCAGCAGCCCCACCGGACAGGGTAGCTCCTACGAGCAGTACTTC
>TRBV4-1|TRBD1|-|TRBJ1-5
CASSQDRDQPQHF
TGCGCCAGCAGCCAGGACAGGGACCAGCCCCAGCATTTT
>TRBV6-5|-|-|TRBJ1-2
CASTLGPANYGYTF
TGTGCCAGCACCCTGGGCCCAGCTAACTATGGCTACACCTTC
>TRBV3-1/TRBV3-2|-|-|TRBJ1-4
CASSQGRGQAEKLFF
TGTGCCAGCAGCCAAGGGCGGGGTCAGGCTGAAAAACTGTTTTTT
>TRBV10-3|TRBD1|-|TRBJ1-6
CAIREGQGGSPLHF
TGTGCCATCAGAGAGGGACAGGGTGGTTCACCCCTCCACTTT
>TRBV2|TRBD1|-|TRBJ1-6
CARGGQGDSPLHF
TGTGCCAGGGGGGGACAGGGGGATTCACCCCTCCACTTT
>TRBV27|TRBD1|-|TRBJ2-7
CASRRGQGVYEQYF
TGTGCCAGCAGGCGCGGACAGGGGGTCTACGAGCAGTACTTC
>TRBV6-5|-|-|TRBJ1-6
CASSYRPTGANSPLHF
TGTGCCAGCAGTTACCGCCCGACAGGAGCTAATTCACCCCTCCACTTT
>TRBV21-1|-|-|TRBJ1-5
CASSKVEAGWYSNQPQHF
TGTGCCAGCAGCAAAGTTGAGGCAGGGTGGTATAGCAATCAGCCCCAGCATTTT
>TRBV19|TRBD2|-|TRBJ2-5
CASSTLAGGETQYF
TGTGCCAGTAGTACCCTAGCGGGGGGCGAGACCCAGTACTTC
>TRBV5-1|-|-|TRBJ2-6
CASGTGDSGANVLTF
TGCGCCAGCGGTACAGGCGACTCTGGGGCCAACGTCCTGACTTTC
>TRBV19|TRBD1|-|TRBJ2-7
CASTPDRGHEQYF
TGTGCCAGTACCCCGGACAGGGGGCACGAGCAGTACTTC
>TRBV23-1|-|-|TRBJ1-2
CASSQKWRGRVKYGYTF
TGCGCCAGCAGTCAAAAGTGGCGGGGCAGGGTAAAATATGGCTACACCTTC
>TRBV6-6|-|-|TRBJ1-1
CASQPDGLTEAFF
TGTGCCAGCCAGCCCGACGGACTCACTGAAGCTTTCTTT
>TRBV4-1|TRBD1|-|TRBJ2-7
CASSQDGETGLSYEQYF
TGCGCCAGCAGCCAAGATGGGGAGACAGGGCTCTCCTACGAGCAGTACTTC